Each of the 11 T cell receptor beta chains below was sequenced from the same sample in a study of blood T cell repertoires in COVID-19. Profiled with immunoSEQ multiplex PCR; TCRdb holds only in-frame clones, not every one. Here the sample spans over 95,000 clones, roughly four fifths being singletons. Material for sequencing was peripheral blood. These receptors were taken from a human donor in a cohort sampled during active COVID-19.

This CDR3 reads CASSLRWLAGGGSTDTQYF. CDR3 DNA sequence: TGTGCCAGCAGTTTACGTTGGCTAGCGGGGGGCGGGAGCACAGATACGCAGTATTTT. J is TRBJ2-3 and V is TRBV27, with 11 nucleotides matching TRBD2. From germline, CDR1 is MNHEY and CDR2 SMNVEV (reference sequence). The CDR3 spans 19 residues. V shed 2 bases and J 0 bases; nucleotides not matched to a gene: 10.

The chain is built from TRBV19 and TRBJ1-2; 10 bases are shared with TRBD1. The CDR3 contains 17 residues. V lost 9 bases, J lost 4 bases, and 17 bases stayed unmatched. CDR1 is LNHDA, CDR2 SQIVND, per germline (reference sequence). CDR3 sequence: CASKGPGTGVRSYGYTF. CDR3 nucleotides: TGTGCCAGCAAGGGGCCCGGGACAGGGGTTCGGAGCTATGGCTACACCTTC.

This clone was seen more than once but under ten times. The chain carries TRBV27 and TRBJ2-2; the match to TRBD1 covers 8 bases. There are 13 residues in the CDR3. V trimming: 8 bases; J trimming: 6 bases; junction bases outside the gene matches: 5. Germline CDR1 MNHEY, CDR2 SMNVEV (reference sequence). The CDR3 here is CASGRTGSGELFF. Here the CDR3 DNA reads TGTGCCAGCGGACGGACAGGGTCCGGGGAGCTGTTTTTT.

The chain combines TRBV4-3 with TRBJ2-6; 7 positions agree with TRBD1. This CDR3 has 16 residues. V trimming: 4 bases; J trimming: 2 bases; junction bases outside the gene matches: 5. CDR1 is LGHNA and CDR2 is YSLEER in the germline V gene. The CDR3 reads CASSRRQGTGANVLTF. The CDR3 DNA sequence: TGCGCCAGCAGCCGGCGACAGGGAACTGGGGCCAACGTCCTGACTTTC.

The rearrangement joins TRBV30 to TRBJ1-6, with 7 bases identical to TRBD1. Per the germline V gene, CDR1 is GTSNPN and CDR2 is SVGIG (reference sequence). The CDR3 contains 14 residues. V gave up 4 bases and J gave up 7 bases; unmatched junction bases: 7. CDR3 DNA: TGTGCCTGGAAAAATCGGGACAGAAATTCACCCCTCCACTTT. Residues: CAWKNRDRNSPLHF.

The CDR3 bases are TGTGCCAGCAGTACGGACAGCCATAACTATGGCTACACCTTC. It yields the protein CASSTDSHNYGYTF. This sequence joins TRBV28 and TRBJ1-2; possibly TRBD1 for D (6 bases). The V end was cut by 5 bases, the J end by 1 base, with 11 bases between. CDR3 size: 14 residues. Germline V gene data show CDR1 as MDHEN and CDR2 as SYDVKM.

The CDR3 spells CASSYATGPDSGELFF. CDR3 DNA sequence: TGTGCCAGCAGTTACGCGACAGGGCCAGATTCTGGGGAGCTGTTTTTT. The J gene is TRBJ2-2, the V gene TRBV6-5, with 7 bases that match TRBD1. The CDR3 length is 16 residues. Unmatched junction bases numbered 11, after V lost 2 bases and J lost 8 bases. CDR1 and CDR2 from the germline V gene are MNHEY and SVGAGI.

The chain couples TRBV19 to TRBJ2-7, with TRBD2 matching 10 bases. Unmatched junction bases numbered 9, after V lost 4 bases and J lost 3 bases. Germline lookup yields CDR1 LNHDA and CDR2 SQIVND (reference sequence). This CDR3 has 16 amino acids. CDR3 DNA sequence: TGTGCCAGTAGTAGTGTGAGCGGGGGGGCCGGCTACGAGCAGTACTTC. Its translation: CASSSVSGGAGYEQYF.

This clone appeared a single time. This sequence joins TRBV4-1 and TRBJ1-2; 11 nucleotides align to TRBD1. In germline, CDR1 is MGHRA, CDR2 YSYEKL. CDR3 size: 15 residues. The V segment lost 0 bases and the J segment 7 bases; nucleotides outside the gene matches: 4. The CDR3 loop is CASSQDRTGGLGYTF. The CDR3 DNA follows: TGCGCCAGCAGCCAAGATAGGACAGGGGGCCTTGGCTACACCTTC.

The CDR3 protein is CASSFTGATEAFF. In DNA form, the CDR3 reads TGTGCCAGCAGTTTTACAGGGGCCACTGAAGCTTTCTTT. The chain uses TRBV7-9 and TRBJ1-1, with 7 bases fitting TRBD1. The junction had 5 bases not matched to a gene; V was cut back by 6 bases and J by 4 bases. Per germline, CDR1 SEHNR and CDR2 FQNEAQ (reference sequence). This CDR3 spans 13 amino acids.

This chain joins TRBV19 and TRBJ1-2; weak D call: TRBD1 (5 bases). This CDR3 has 14 amino acids. The V end was cut by 4 bases, the J end by 4 bases, with 13 bases between. Germline CDR1 LNHDA, CDR2 SQIVND (reference sequence). DNA of the CDR3: TGTGCCAGTAGTACCCCGGGCAGGGCCTATGGCTACACCTTC. Translated, it gives CASSTPGRAYGYTF. Full variable domain (outside the CDR3, taken from reference TRBV19 and TRBJ1-2): DGGITQSPKYLFRKEGQNVTLSCEQNLNHDAMYWYRQDPGQGLRLIYYSQIVNDFQKGDIAEGYSVSREKKESFPLTVTSAQKNPTAFYLCASSTPGRAYGYTFGSGTRLTVV.